What follows describes a single TCR beta chain. The antigen is unknown. TCRdb ran MiXCR on the 5' RACE reads and lists one entry per CDR3 protein. The sample comprises around 530,000 distinct CDR3 sequences, around 15% of which are singletons, and 0.44% rests with the top ten. This sample was taken from a study of identical twins. Study results and limitations: A cross-sectional statistical analysis, not follow-up of the same donors, supported the conclusions. Models underestimated how often monozygotic twins shared out-of-frame TCR alpha.

CDR3 length equals 16 residues. V shed 8 bases and J 3 bases; nucleotides not matched to a gene: 12. CDR1 and CDR2 from the germline V gene are MNHNS and SASEGT. These data were also filed under a second study, of yellow fever vaccine responses in identical twins. As reported in that work: Reportedly, twins showed a vaccine T cell response that looked partly convergent and partly personalized.

The chain links TRBV6-1 to TRBJ2-2; TRBD1 matches 7 bases. The sequence was collected from a woman between 18 and 30 years old in good health. The sequenced sample consisted of CD4+ T cells sorted from blood. CDR3 nucleotides: TGTGCCAGCCGAAGGTACAGGGGATCCTACACCGGGGAGCTGTTTTTT. This gives the protein CASRRYRGSYTGELFF.